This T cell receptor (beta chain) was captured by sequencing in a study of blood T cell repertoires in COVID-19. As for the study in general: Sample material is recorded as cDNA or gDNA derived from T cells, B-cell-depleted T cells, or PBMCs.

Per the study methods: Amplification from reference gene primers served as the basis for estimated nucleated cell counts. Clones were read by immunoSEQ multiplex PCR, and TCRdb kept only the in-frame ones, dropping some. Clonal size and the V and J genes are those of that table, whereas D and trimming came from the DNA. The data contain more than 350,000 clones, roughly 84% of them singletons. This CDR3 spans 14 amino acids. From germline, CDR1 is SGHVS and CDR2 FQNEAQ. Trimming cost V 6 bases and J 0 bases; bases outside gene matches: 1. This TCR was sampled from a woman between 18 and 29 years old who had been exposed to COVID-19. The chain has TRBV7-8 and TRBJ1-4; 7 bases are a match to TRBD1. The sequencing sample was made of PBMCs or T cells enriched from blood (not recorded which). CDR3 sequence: CASSGTATNEKLFF. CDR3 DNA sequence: TGTGCCAGCAGTGGGACAGCAACTAATGAAAAACTGTTTTTT.